This entry lists 13 T cell receptor beta chains sequenced from one sample in a study of blood T cell repertoires in COVID-19 (dated by TCRdb to 2020 to 2022). Libraries were constructed by the immunoSEQ multiplex PCR assay. TCRdb's version of the immuneACCESS table is confined to in-frame rearrangements and falls short of the full clone set. An unresolved V gene accounts for under half of the shortfall where checked; the remainder is of unknown origin. Within this sample are approximately 200,000 clones, with less than 90% of them counted one time only. Of the sample, about 4% falls within the top ten clones. Sequenced sample: PBMCs or T cells enriched from blood (not recorded which). Source of these receptors: a woman aged 25 to 39 who had been exposed to COVID-19.

The chain carries TRBV11-2 and TRBJ1-1; D gene ambiguous. The CDR3 runs to 12 residues. Germline V gene data show CDR1 as SGHAT and CDR2 as FQNNGV. V lost 5 bases to trimming and J lost 4 bases, with 8 bases between them. CDR3 sequence (DNA): TGTGCCAGCAGCAGAGTTTCCACTGAAGCTTTCTTT. Its protein product is CASSRVSTEAFF. The full variable domain, rest sourced from reference TRBV11-2 and TRBJ1-1, is EAGVAQSPRYKIIEKRQSVAFWCNPISGHATLYWYQQILGQGPKLLIQFQNNGVVDDSQLPKDRFSAERLKGVDSTLKIQPAKLEDSAVYLCASSRVSTEAFFGQGTRLTVV.

The chain links TRBV5-1 to TRBJ1-6; 7 bases fit TRBD1. Germline V gene lookup returns CDR1 SGHRS and CDR2 YFSETQ. This CDR3 is 14 amino acids long. With 3 bases clipped from V and 7 bases from J, the junction kept 4 bases outside the gene matches. The CDR3 coding sequence is TGCGCCAGCAGCTCAGGACAGGCCAATTCACCCCTCCACTTT. Translated, it gives CASSSGQANSPLHF. The variable domain in full, with the rest retrieved from reference TRBV5-1 and TRBJ1-6, is KAGVTQTPRYLIKTRGQQVTLSCSPISGHRSVSWYQQTPGQGLQFLFEYFSETQRNKGNFPGRFSGRQFSNSRSEMNVSTLELGDSALYLCASSSGQANSPLHFGNGTRLTVT.

The chain recombines TRBV9 with TRBJ2-3; 10 bases are shared with TRBD1. V dropped 4 bases and J dropped 4; count of bases not matched to a gene: 6. CDR1 and CDR2 from the germline V gene are SGDLS and YYNGEE. The CDR3 spans 15 residues. In DNA form, the CDR3 reads TGTGCCAGCAGCTTCGGACAGGGGGGCGCAGATACGCAGTATTTT. Its translation is CASSFGQGGADTQYF.

Only one count was recorded for this clone. The chain carries TRBV24-1 and TRBJ2-1; D call uncertain. The V and J ends lost 5 bases and 9 bases respectively, with 19 bases between them. Germline assignment: CDR1 KGHDR and CDR2 SFDVKD. CDR3 length equals 15 residues. CDR3 nucleotide sequence: TGTGCCACCAGTGCCCCAGGCCCCAACACTCGTGAGCAGTTCTTC. This gives the protein CATSAPGPNTREQFF.

The chain joins TRBV20-1 to TRBJ1-5, with D unclear. Germline loops: CDR1 DFQATT, CDR2 SNEGSKA (reference sequence). This CDR3 is 13 amino acids long. The V end was cut by 3 bases, the J end by 3 bases, with 9 bases between. CDR3 sequence reads: CSASFQINQPQHF. CDR3 nucleotide sequence: TGCAGTGCTAGTTTCCAGATCAATCAGCCCCAGCATTTT.

Written as DNA, the CDR3 is TGTGCCAGCTCCACACTAGCGGGAAACTACAATGAGCAGTTCTTC. Residues: CASSTLAGNYNEQFF. The chain joins TRBV18 to TRBJ2-1; TRBD2 matches 10 bases. J was trimmed by 3 bases and V by 6 bases; bases with no gene match: 5. Germline lookup yields CDR1 KGHSH and CDR2 LQKENI. The CDR3 is 15 amino acids.

The chain links TRBV9 to TRBJ1-6; TRBD1 matches at 9 bases. Germline CDR1 and CDR2: SGDLS and YYNGEE. The CDR3 runs to 14 residues. V shed 0 bases and J 12 bases; nucleotides not matched to a gene: 4. The CDR3 loop reads CASSVGQGVEPLHF. The CDR3 DNA follows: TGTGCCAGCAGCGTAGGACAGGGGGTTGAACCCCTCCACTTT.

This chain uses TRBV5-8 with TRBJ2-3; D is undetermined. This CDR3 comprises 16 residues. CDR1 and CDR2 (germline): SGHTS, YDEGEE. Trimming pared 0 bases from V and 0 bases from J, leaving 11 bases between. The DNA for the CDR3 is TGTGCCAGCAGCTTGGGGCAGCGACTGAGCACAGATACGCAGTATTTT. Encoded protein: CASSLGQRLSTDTQYF.

The rearrangement joins TRBV12-3 or TRBV12-4 to TRBJ1-2; D not resolved. The V gene lost 2 bases and the J gene lost 4 bases, with 8 bases spanning the gap. The CDR3 has 13 amino acids. CDR3 in DNA: TGTGCCAGCAGTTTATTACGGAGCTATGGCTACACCTTC. This encodes CASSLLRSYGYTF.

The chain is built from TRBV19 and TRBJ1-2; 9 bases fit TRBD1. The V and J ends lost 9 bases and 6 bases, in that order; junction bases with no gene match: 5. Germline CDR1 LNHDA, CDR2 SQIVND (reference sequence). The CDR3 is 12 amino acids. The CDR3: CASRTGGHGYTF. CDR3 nucleotide sequence: TGTGCCAGCCGAACAGGGGGCCATGGCTACACCTTC.

The rearrangement uses TRBV9 and TRBJ2-1, with 7 bases fitting TRBD1. Germline assignment: CDR1 SGDLS and CDR2 YYNGEE. Trimming removed 4 bases from V and 5 bases from J; junction bases left unmatched: 6. This CDR3 contains 14 residues. CDR3 region: CASSTWTGDNEQFF. In nucleotides, the CDR3 is TGTGCCAGCAGCACGTGGACAGGCGACAATGAGCAGTTCTTC.

The rearrangement links TRBV6-5 to TRBJ1-2; 9 bases align to TRBD1. The CDR3 totals 14 residues. Germline assignment: CDR1 MNHEY and CDR2 SVGAGI. J lost 2 bases, V lost 8 bases, and 6 bases had no gene match. The CDR3 coding sequence is TGTGCCAGCTCCGAAGGACAGGGGAACTATGGCTACACCTTC. Its translation is CASSEGQGNYGYTF.

The CDR3 sequence: CASSRGTASSGNTIYF. In nucleotides, the CDR3 is TGTGCCAGCTCACGAGGGACAGCTTCCTCTGGAAACACCATATATTTT. The chain has TRBV18 and TRBJ1-3, with 7 bases identical to TRBD1. J was trimmed by 0 bases and V by 4 bases; bases with no gene match: 6. The CDR3 is 16 amino acids. The germline CDR1 and CDR2 sequences are KGHSH and LQKENI.